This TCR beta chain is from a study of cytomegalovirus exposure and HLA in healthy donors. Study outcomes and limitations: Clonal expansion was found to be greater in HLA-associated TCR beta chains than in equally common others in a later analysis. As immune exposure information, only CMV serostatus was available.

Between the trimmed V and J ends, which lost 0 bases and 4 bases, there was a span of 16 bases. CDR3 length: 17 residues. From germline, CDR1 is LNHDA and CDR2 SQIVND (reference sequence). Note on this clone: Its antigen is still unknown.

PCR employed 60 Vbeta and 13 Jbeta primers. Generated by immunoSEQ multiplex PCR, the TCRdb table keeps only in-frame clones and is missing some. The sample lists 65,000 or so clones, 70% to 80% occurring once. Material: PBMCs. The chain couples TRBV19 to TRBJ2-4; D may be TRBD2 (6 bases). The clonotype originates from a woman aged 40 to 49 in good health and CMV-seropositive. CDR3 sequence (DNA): TGTGCCAGTAGTATAGAGGGTCATTGGGGGGTAAAAAACATTCAGTACTTC. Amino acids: CASSIEGHWGVKNIQYF.